The 10 T cell receptor beta chains reported below all come from one sample, sequenced in a study of Graves' ophthalmopathy and Graves' hyperthyroidism. Amplified TCR beta CDR3 regions were obtained using RNA transcripts as template. The workflow started with a first-round RT-PCR run with HTBI primers and then moved on to a second-round multiplex PCR. TCRdb re-called the multiplex PCR reads through MiXCR, storing one row per CDR3 protein. The data show about 370,000 distinct CDR3 sequences, around 19% seen once. Material for sequencing was peripheral blood. These receptors all stem from a woman aged 18-29 years with Graves' ophthalmopathy.

This clonotype was picked up a small number of times. The chain recombines TRBV5-6 with TRBJ2-7; possible D gene TRBD1, 5 bases. Germline-derived CDR1 and CDR2 are SGHDT and YYEEEE. There are 16 residues in the CDR3. Trimming cost V 0 bases and J 0 bases, with 13 bases left between them. CDR3 nucleotide sequence: TGTGCCAGCAGCTTGGGGACACCCCGGAGCTCCTACGAGCAGTACTTC. Its translation: CASSLGTPRSSYEQYF.

This clonotype was counted ten times or more. This chain uses TRBV6-2 or TRBV6-3 with TRBJ2-5, with a possible D match to TRBD1 (6 bases). Trimming cost V 11 bases and J 0 bases, with 13 bases left between them. The CDR3 is 13 residues long. Germline CDR1 reads MNHEY; CDR2 reads SVGEGT. The CDR3 nucleotides read TGTGCCGGGTCTAGGGGGAACCAAGAGACCCAGTACTTC. Protein sequence: CAGSRGNQETQYF.

The table lists this clonotype with many counts. This chain links TRBV5-1 with TRBJ2-7; D is perhaps TRBD1 (6 bases). This CDR3 is 14 amino acids long. Per the germline V gene, CDR1 is SGHRS and CDR2 is YFSETQ. V was shortened by 6 bases and J by 0 bases, with 13 bases between the two germline ends. The CDR3 sequence: CASKGDPNSYEQYF. The DNA for the CDR3 is TGCGCCAGCAAGGGGGACCCCAACTCCTACGAGCAGTACTTC. The whole variable domain, remainder taken from reference TRBV5-1 and TRBJ2-7, is KAGVTQTPRYLIKTRGQQVTLSCSPISGHRSVSWYQQTPGQGLQFLFEYFSETQRNKGNFPGRFSGRQFSNSRSEMNVSTLELGDSALYLCASKGDPNSYEQYFGPGTRLTVT.

This clonotype turned up a few times. V and J are TRBV6-1 and TRBJ1-1; D is unclear. The V gene lost 6 bases and the J gene lost 6 bases, with 11 bases spanning the gap. Germline CDR1 reads MNHNS; CDR2 reads SASEGT. CDR3 length equals 12 residues. Written as DNA, the CDR3 is TGTGCCAGCAGACCAACCACGGCTGAAGCTTTCTTT. It yields the protein CASRPTTAEAFF.

There are many counts of this clonotype. The J gene is TRBJ2-7, the V gene TRBV20-1; possibly TRBD2 for D (5 bases). Between the trimmed V and J ends, which lost 0 bases and 6 bases, there was a span of 15 bases. The germline V gene has CDR1 DFQATT and CDR2 SNEGSKA (reference sequence). CDR3 length: 14 amino acids. The CDR3 loop reads CSARDFEGSTEQYF. Here the CDR3 DNA reads TGCAGTGCTAGAGATTTTGAAGGGAGCACCGAGCAGTACTTC.

This clonotype was found many times. The V gene is TRBV10-1, the J gene TRBJ1-1, with D perhaps matching TRBD1 (5 bases). The CDR3 is 14 amino acids. Germline CDR1 is WNHNN and CDR2 is SYGVQD (reference sequence). V was cut by 11 bases and J by 4 bases, with 20 bases left in between. CDR3 protein: CAGRGGRLVTEAFF. In nucleotides, the CDR3 is TGCGCCGGGAGGGGTGGGAGGTTGGTCACTGAAGCTTTCTTT.

The chain is built from TRBV6-2 or TRBV6-3 and TRBJ2-7; 7 bases agree with TRBD1. Germline CDR1 MNHEY, CDR2 SVGEGT. V lost 10 bases, J lost 2 bases, and 11 bases stayed unmatched. This CDR3 comprises 14 residues. The CDR3 loop is CAIRQGLNPYEQYF. In nucleotides, the CDR3 is TGTGCCATTCGACAGGGATTGAACCCCTACGAGCAGTACTTC.

This clonotype has a count of ten or more. The rearrangement links TRBV7-6 to TRBJ1-3; D is unresolved. In germline, CDR1 is SGHVS, CDR2 FNYEAQ. Trimming stripped 1 base from V and 2 bases from J, with 9 bases between. The CDR3 sequence is 15 residues long. Here the CDR3 DNA reads TGTGCCAGCAGCTTAGGGGTGGAAGCTGGAAACACCATATATTTT. Translating it yields CASSLGVEAGNTIYF.

This clonotype was observed many times. The gene calls are TRBV27 and TRBJ1-1; D ambiguous. The V end lost 4 bases, the J end lost 1 base, and 13 bases lay between the germline ends. The CDR3 has 15 residues. Germline assignment: CDR1 MNHEY and CDR2 SMNVEV (reference sequence). In DNA form, the CDR3 reads TGTGCCAGCAGTTCAGGAGGCAGCGGGAACACTGAAGCTTTCTTT. It is translated as CASSSGGSGNTEAFF.

In this sample, this clonotype turned up many times. The chain is built from TRBV27 and TRBJ1-1; D might be TRBD1 (6 bases). V dropped 4 bases and J dropped 4 bases, with 13 bases sitting between them. Germline V CDR1 and CDR2: MNHEY, SMNVEV (reference sequence). The CDR3 is 14 amino acids. Here the CDR3 DNA reads TGTGCCAGCAGTTCGGAGGGGGGAGGCACTGAAGCTTTCTTT. Translating gives CASSSEGGGTEAFF.